In its sample, the clone carrying this TCR beta chain was seen many times. As yet, its antigen is unknown. Amplified regions were TCR beta CDR3 sequences from RNA transcripts. Initially, a first-round RT-PCR of the TCR CDR3 employed the HTBI primer set. Using its own MiXCR run on the multiplex PCR reads, TCRdb lists one record per CDR3 protein. The sample yields about 560,000 distinct CDR3 sequences, 16% seen once. This sample is part of a study of T cells in Graves' hyperthyroidism and ophthalmopathy. Study results and limitations: Most clonotypes expanded in thyroid above 0.001 were likewise present in blood.

CDR1 MNHEY and CDR2 SVGEGT come from the germline V gene. V gave up 6 bases and J gave up 2 bases, with 14 bases separating them. There are 15 residues in the CDR3. Material for sequencing was blood. The J gene is TRBJ2-1, the V gene TRBV6-2 or TRBV6-3; D gene ambiguous. The origin of this receptor is a woman in her late teens or twenties with Graves' hyperthyroidism. CDR3 region: CASSLAEITYNEQFF. The DNA of the CDR3 is TGTGCCAGCAGCTTAGCAGAGATAACCTACAATGAGCAGTTCTTC.